This section outlines one TCR beta chain sequence together with its context. The antigen is undetermined. The CDR3 runs to 14 residues. Trimming cost V 6 bases and J 3 bases, with 12 bases left between them. Germline V gene data show CDR1 as MNHNY and CDR2 as SVGAGI (reference sequence). This sample is part of a study of shared clonotypes between healthy human individuals. The study, taken as a whole, reports: Generally, estimated richness proved larger in naive subsets than it did in memory subsets. The study found roughly 5% of naive CD4 clonotypes shared across a handful of donors.

Deep was the level used in running the assay. Authors' data handling: Filtering was not the same, since immunoSEQ gave junction-only sequences without quality scores. Profiled with immunoSEQ multiplex PCR; TCRdb holds only in-frame clones, not every one. That table supplies the V and J calls and clone size; D and trimming were determined from the DNA. The table lists approximately 1.4 million clones, around 98% of them singletons. The genes are TRBV6-6 and TRBJ1-3; D is unclear. The receptor was derived from a man younger than 40 in good health. The sample taken for sequencing was naive CD4+ T cells sorted from blood. Subset meaning: CD45RA+ positively selected. The CDR3 DNA reads as TGTGCCAGCAGCCCCACCGAAAGTGGAAACACCATATATTTT. Translated: CASSPTESGNTIYF.